This T cell receptor (beta chain) was recorded in a study of blood T cells in healthy people across ages. Notes on the study in general: A roughly linear fall in TCR beta diversity per million T cells was seen with increasing age. A strong correlation was found between TCR beta diversity and the percentage of naive T cells.

This clonotype was counted only a few times. Its antigen is not identified. CDR1 is SGHNT, CDR2 YENEEA, per germline. The CDR3 totals 15 residues. Trimming cost V 5 bases and J 3 bases, with 11 bases left between them. Alongside a J-beta primer mix, a sample-barcoded 5' primer served in a second PCR lasting about 7 to 12 cycles. TCRdb re-called the 5' RACE reads through MiXCR, storing one row per CDR3 protein. The sample shows over a million distinct CDR3 sequences, 20% to 25% of them seen only once. Separately, the same data were catalogued under a study of T cells of mothers and their children. That investigation notes: Sample barcodes plus 2-4 random nucleotides came from the M1S primer.

The TCR originated in a girl aged 2-15 years in good health. This chain links TRBV11-3 with TRBJ2-6, with D maybe TRBD1 (5 bases). The specimen was blood. The CDR3 DNA reads as TGTGCCAGCAGCATCCAGGGTTTTGGGGCCAACGTCCTGACTTTC. This encodes CASSIQGFGANVLTF.